Listed below are T cell receptor beta chains from one sample, sequenced in a study of kidney transplant recipient with SARS-CoV-2 infection. TCRdb reprocessed the reads via MiXCR and lists one record per CDR3 protein. The repertoire consists of 200,000 to 300,000 distinct CDR3 sequences, with more than 25% occurring once and the leading ten covering roughly 7%. The specimen was a blood sample, collected at baseline and between days 110 and 120 from a kidney transplant recipient. These receptors were obtained from a male patient between 25 and 39 years old who had COVID-19 and was a kidney transplant recipient. Part of the T cell pool may stem from the graft donor. Both conserved end residues are part of each CDR3. D genes are given only for firm matches. Clone size is not always given. Where it is, it says once, few, many or a class for expanded clones.

D gene | J gene | V gene | clone size | CDR3 DNA | CDR3 protein
- | TRBJ1-5 | TRBV28 | few | TGTGCCAGCAGTTTATGGGAATCCTTTAGCAATCAGCCCCAGCATTTT | CASSLWESFSNQPQHF
- | TRBJ2-3 | TRBV3-1 | few | TGTGCCAGCAGCCAAGACCAGCGGAAATCAGATACGCAGTATTTT | CASSQDQRKSDTQYF
- | TRBJ1-2 | TRBV5-4 | many | TGTGCCAGCTTTATACACGTACCAGGAAAGACCTATGGCTACACCTTC | CASFIHVPGKTYGYTF
- | TRBJ1-2 | TRBV5-3 | many | TGTGCCAGAGTAAGGGAAGTGGTGAGAAAGACCTATGGCTACACCTTC | CARVREVVRKTYGYTF
TRBD1 | TRBJ2-1 | TRBV25-1 | many | TGTGCCAGCAGCCGACAGGGGGGGAATGAGCAGTTCTTC | CASSRQGGNEQFF
TRBD2 | TRBJ2-1 | TRBV5-1 | - | TGCGCCAGCGGCTTGGGACTAGTAATGTTTCACAATGAGCAGTTCTTC | CASGLGLVMFHNEQFF
- | TRBJ1-2 | TRBV7-8 | many | TGTGCCAGCAGCTTAGGTGTGGAGCACGGGTTATATGGCTACACCTTC | CASSLGVEHGLYGYTF
TRBD2 | TRBJ2-3 | TRBV20-1 | - | TGCAGTGCTAGGTCGGGGCCTAGCGGGGACAGTCGACCGCAGTATTTT | CSARSGPSGDSRPQYF
- | TRBJ1-1 | TRBV5-4 | many | TGTGCCAGCAGCTTTGAGGTGGCTGAAGCTTTCTTT | CASSFEVAEAFF
- | TRBJ2-3 | TRBV9 | - | TGTGCCAGCAGCGACCGTTGGGGAGATACGCAGTATTTT | CASSDRWGDTQYF
- | TRBJ1-2 | TRBV7-1 | - | TGTGCCAGCAGCAGTGCTATTCACGAGGGAAAGACCTATGGCTACACCTTC | CASSSAIHEGKTYGYTF
- | TRBJ1-1 | TRBV3-1 | many | TGTGCCAGCAGCCGGTGCTATCCCATTTCAATTCGCACTGAAACTTTCTTT | CASSRCYPISIRTETFF
- | TRBJ1-4 | TRBV5-8 | many | TGTGCCAGCAGCTTAACTCCCACTAATGAAAAACTGTTTTTT | CASSLTPTNEKLFF
- | TRBJ1-1 | TRBV19 | few | TGTGCCAGTAATATTCGGGATCAGGGCACTGAAGCTTTCTTT | CASNIRDQGTEAFF
- | TRBJ1-1 | TRBV7-2 | many | TGTGCCAGCAGCTTAGCGCTAAGGGGTGGGCACACTGAAGCTTTCTTT | CASSLALRGGHTEAFF
- | TRBJ2-2 | TRBV11-2 | many | TGTGCCAGCAGCTCTTCGACAGCGAACACCGGGGAGCTGTTTTTT | CASSSSTANTGELFF
TRBD2 | TRBJ2-5 | TRBV7-6 | many | TGTGCCAGCAGCTTAGCGCTGGGGCTAGCGGGAGCGGGGGAGACCCAGTACTTC | CASSLALGLAGAGETQYF
TRBD1 | TRBJ2-7 | TRBV2 | many | TGTGCCAGCGGGACAGGCACAACCCTCGAGCAGTACTTC | CASGTGTTLEQYF
- | TRBJ2-1 | TRBV19 | many | TGTGCCAGTAAACTACTGCAGGGAAATGAGCAGTTCTTC | CASKLLQGNEQFF
- | TRBJ1-2 | TRBV7-1 | many | TGTGCCAGCAGCCGTAAATTTCACGAGGGAAAGACCTATGGCTACACCTTC | CASSRKFHEGKTYGYTF
- | TRBJ1-2 | TRBV5-4 | many | TGTGCCAGCATGGGACTCGTACCAGGAAAGACCTATGGCTACACCTTC | CASMGLVPGKTYGYTF
- | TRBJ1-2 | TRBV10-1 | many | TGCGCCAGCAGTACCGTGGAAAGATCGCGAAAGACCTATGGCTACACCTTC | CASSTVERSRKTYGYTF
- | TRBJ2-3 | TRBV3-1 | - | TGTGCCGGCAGCGCGGGGGCTCCATTTGTCATGCAAGATACGCAGTATTTT | CAGSAGAPFVMQDTQYF
- | TRBJ1-2 | TRBV5-1 | - | TGCGCCAGCAGCTTGGCGACAGCTAACTATGGCTACACCTTC | CASSLATANYGYTF
- | TRBJ1-2 | TRBV27 | - | TGTGCCAGCAGTCACGGCATTCCTGGCTGGAAGACCTATGGCTACACCTTC | CASSHGIPGWKTYGYTF
- | TRBJ2-5 | TRBV3-1 | - | TGTGCCAGCAGCGCCAAGACTCCTATTTCTTTCTCTGAGACCCGGTACTTC | CASSAKTPISFSETRYF
- | TRBJ1-2 | TRBV7-1 | many | TGTGCCAGCAGCAATAGCCGTCACGAGGGAAAGACCTATGGCTACACCTTC | CASSNSRHEGKTYGYTF
- | TRBJ1-2 | TRBV30 | many | TGTGCCTGGACTAAAACGCGTTATAGAAAGACCTATGGCTACACCTTC | CAWTKTRYRKTYGYTF
- | TRBJ1-1 | TRBV28 | many | TGTGCCAGCATCCCGGGTGGCAGGTCACTTCTCGGAGCTTTCTTT | CASIPGGRSLLGAFF
- | TRBJ1-5 | TRBV10-1 | many | TGCGCCAGCAGTGATGACCCGACGGGTCAGCCCCAGCATTTT | CASSDDPTGQPQHF
- | TRBJ1-5 | TRBV20-1 | many | TGCAGTGCTAGAGATCGCTGGAATCAGCCCCAGCATTTT | CSARDRWNQPQHF
- | TRBJ2-1 | TRBV28 | many | TGTGCCAGCACAAGGGCCTCCTACAATGAGCAGTTCTTC | CASTRASYNEQFF
- | TRBJ1-1 | TRBV4-2 | - | TGTGCCAGCAGCCAATCGCAGGGCTCTGAAGCTTTCTTT | CASSQSQGSEAFF
- | TRBJ2-1 | TRBV5-1 | - | TGCGCCAGCAGCTTGGACTCGGGTGAGCAGTTCTTC | CASSLDSGEQFF
TRBD1 | TRBJ1-2 | TRBV18 | many | TGTGCCAGCTCACCACCGGACAGGGGAGGAAACTATGGCTACACCTTC | CASSPPDRGGNYGYTF
- | TRBJ1-1 | TRBV6-5 | many | TGTGCCAGCAGTCACATACAGGGAATGAACACTGAAGCTTTCTTT | CASSHIQGMNTEAFF
- | TRBJ2-2 | TRBV5-1 | many | TGCGCCAGCAGGTATCGCCAGGGTTCCGGGGAGCTGTTTTTT | CASRYRQGSGELFF
- | TRBJ1-4 | TRBV4-1 | many | TGCGCCAGCAGCCAACAGGTTTATGGTGAAAAACTGTTTTTT | CASSQQVYGEKLFF
- | TRBJ2-3 | TRBV3-1 | few | TGTGCCAGCAGCCAAGACGGGAACCCGACAGATACGCAGTATTTT | CASSQDGNPTDTQYF
TRBD2 | TRBJ2-1 | TRBV5-4 | - | TGTGCCAGCAGCTTTTTAGCGGGAGGGCCAGGTGAGCAGTTCTTC | CASSFLAGGPGEQFF
- | TRBJ1-2 | TRBV28 | many | TGTGCCAGCAGTTGGGCGGGCCTCCTTGACTATGGCTACACCTTC | CASSWAGLLDYGYTF
TRBD1 | TRBJ1-1 | TRBV16 | - | TGTGCCAGCAGCCACGGCGGGACAGGGGTCCTACTGAACACTGAAGCTTTCTTT | CASSHGGTGVLLNTEAFF
- | TRBJ2-1 | TRBV7-6 | - | TGTGCCAGCAGCTTAGGATCAGCGGTAGCAGGGGTTGAGCAGTTCTTC | CASSLGSAVAGVEQFF
- | TRBJ2-6 | TRBV8-2 | many | TGTGGCATAGGCCAAAGGATAACACAAAGTCGGGCCAACGTCCTGACTTTC | CGIGQRITQSRANVLTF
TRBD1 | TRBJ2-1 | TRBV24-1 | - | TGTGCCACCAGTGATCGAGGGGGCAATTTGGATAATGAGCAGTTCTTC | CATSDRGGNLDNEQFF
- | TRBJ1-4 | TRBV5-1 | many | TGCGCCAGCAGCCCCGGGTTGGGGGACAAAAAACTGTTTTTT | CASSPGLGDKKLFF
- | TRBJ1-1 | TRBV9 | many | TGTGCCAGCAGCCCCACCCCAGGGGAGCCCACTGAAGCTTTCTTT | CASSPTPGEPTEAFF
TRBD2 | TRBJ2-7 | TRBV20-1 | many | TGCAGTGCGCAATCTGGGACTGGCGGGAGTTACGAGCAGTACTTC | CSAQSGTGGSYEQYF
TRBD1 | TRBJ2-7 | TRBV28 | many | TGTGCCAGCAGTTTATTGGGTAGTGGGGACAGGGGCGAGCAGTACTTC | CASSLLGSGDRGEQYF
- | TRBJ2-5 | TRBV24-1 | many | TGTGCCACCAGTGATCGCGGAGCTAAAAGCGGGACCCAGTACTTC | CATSDRGAKSGTQYF
- | TRBJ2-6 | TRBV8-2 | many | TGTGGCATATCAGTCAGGATAACACAAAGTCGGGCCAACGTCCTGACTTTC | CGISVRITQSRANVLTF